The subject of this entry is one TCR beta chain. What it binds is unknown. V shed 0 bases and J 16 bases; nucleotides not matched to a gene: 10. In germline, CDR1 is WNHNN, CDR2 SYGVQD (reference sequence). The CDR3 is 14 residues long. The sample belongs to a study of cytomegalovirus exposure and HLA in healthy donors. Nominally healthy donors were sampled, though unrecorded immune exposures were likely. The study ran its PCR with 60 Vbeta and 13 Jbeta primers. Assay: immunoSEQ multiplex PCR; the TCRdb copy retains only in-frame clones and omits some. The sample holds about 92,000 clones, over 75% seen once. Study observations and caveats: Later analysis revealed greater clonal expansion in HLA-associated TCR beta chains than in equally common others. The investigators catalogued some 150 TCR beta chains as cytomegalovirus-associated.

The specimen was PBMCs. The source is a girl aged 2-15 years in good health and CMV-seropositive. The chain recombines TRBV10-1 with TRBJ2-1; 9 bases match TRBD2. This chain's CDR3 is CASSESGNSGSFFF. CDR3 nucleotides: TGCGCCAGCAGTGAGTCGGGGAATAGCGGGAGCTTTTTCTTC.